Listed here is a single T cell receptor beta chain. Its antigen is not identified. This sample is part of a study of cytomegalovirus exposure and HLA in healthy donors. Study findings and constraints: A later analysis found first-cohort TCR clusters tended to co-occur in the 120 validation repertoires. In vitro, a few CMV-associated chains proved specific for CMV antigens.

The repertoire was sequenced with immunoSEQ multiplex PCR; TCRdb's copy has only in-frame clones and lacks some. There are under 250,000 clones in the sample; approximately 90% occur only once, and around 1.1% lies in the top ten. V was pared by 5 bases and J by 1 base, with 9 bases of the junction left unmatched. The CDR3 has 16 amino acids. Germline V CDR1 and CDR2: SGHAT, FQNNGV. This clonotype was sampled from a woman aged 18-30 years in good health and CMV-seronegative. The V call is TRBV11-2, the J call TRBJ2-7, with 9 bases aligning to TRBD2. The specimen sequenced was PBMCs. CDR3 sequence reads: CASSPSVTSGSYEQYF. DNA of the CDR3: TGTGCCAGCAGCCCTTCCGTGACTAGCGGTTCCTACGAGCAGTACTTC.